A single sample gave rise to the 10 T cell receptor beta chains below, sequenced in a study of OX40 agonist ivuxolimab in advanced cancers. The protocol was immunoSEQ multiplex PCR, while the TCRdb copy is restricted to in-frame clones and leaves out a portion. The data contain tens of thousands of clones, 80% of them seen just once; the ten biggest clones take up 0.95% to 1.5%. Sequencing was performed on CD4+ or CD8+ T cells sorted from blood, taken in a trial of the OX40 agonist ivuxolimab. The source is an adult with an advanced solid tumor such as melanoma, head and neck, liver or kidney cancer.

The chain recombines TRBV7-2 with TRBJ1-3, with D uncertain. This CDR3 contains 15 residues. V lost 4 bases and J 3 bases, leaving 13 bases between the germline ends. Germline V gene sequence: CDR1 SGHTA, CDR2 FQGNSA. CDR3 bases: TGTGCCAGCAGCTCGCCCAGCCTGATTGGAAACACCATATATTTT. Translating it yields CASSSPSLIGNTIYF.

The gene calls are TRBV4-3 and TRBJ1-6; 7 nucleotides align to TRBD1. V trimming: 4 bases; J trimming: 10 bases; junction bases outside the gene matches: 13. Germline CDR1 and CDR2: LGHNA and YSLEER. CDR3 length equals 16 residues. CDR3 amino acids: CASSRIFRGAGSPLHF. For the CDR3, the DNA is TGCGCCAGCAGCCGTATATTCAGGGGGGCTGGATCACCCCTCCACTTT.

A single count supports this clone. V and J are TRBV30 and TRBJ1-2, with unresolved D. This CDR3 comprises 11 residues. Germline assignment: CDR1 GTSNPN and CDR2 SVGIG (reference sequence). Trimming removed 6 bases from V and 6 bases from J, with 11 bases in between. The CDR3 loop reads CACSDGDGYTF. In DNA, the CDR3 is TGTGCCTGCAGCGACGGGGATGGCTACACCTTC.

The gene calls are TRBV2 and TRBJ2-7; 7 bases fit TRBD2. Germline lookup yields CDR1 SNHLY and CDR2 FYNNEI. The CDR3 has 14 amino acids. The J segment lost 7 bases and the V segment lost 5 bases, leaving 11 bases of the junction unmatched. The CDR3 DNA sequence: TGTGCCAGCAGTTTCACGGGGGGAACGGGTGAGCAGTACTTC. Its translation is CASSFTGGTGEQYF.

This chain joins TRBV7-2 and TRBJ2-3, with TRBD2 matching 11 bases. CDR1 SGHTA and CDR2 FQGNSA come from the germline V gene. This CDR3 region has 19 residues. With V trimmed by 5 bases and J by 4 bases, 17 bases remained unmatched. CDR3 DNA: TGTGCCAGCAGCCGCCCCATGATGGCTAGCGGGGGGCGGGCAGATACGCAGTATTTT. It translates to CASSRPMMASGGRADTQYF. Variable domain in full (rest from reference TRBV7-2 and TRBJ2-3): GAGVSQSPSNKVTEKGKDVELRCDPISGHTALYWYRQSLGQGLEFLIYFQGNSAPDKSGLPSDRFSAERTGGSVSTLTIQRTQQEDSAVYLCASSRPMMASGGRADTQYFGPGTRLTVL.

The genes are TRBV11-1 and TRBJ2-5; D is unresolved. CDR3 length: 15 amino acids. Germline-derived CDR1 and CDR2 are SGHAT and FQDESV (reference sequence). V was trimmed by 1 base and J by 4 bases, leaving 13 bases between them. The CDR3 reads CASSLGPGSRETQYF. CDR3 coding DNA: TGTGCCAGCAGCTTAGGTCCGGGTAGTAGAGAGACCCAGTACTTC.

This chain joins TRBV7-3 and TRBJ1-1; D gene ambiguous. The V gene's germline CDR1 is SGHTA and CDR2 FQGTGA. This CDR3 comprises 13 residues. Trimming left V 5 bases short and J 2 bases short, with 9 bases between. Here the CDR3 DNA reads TGTGCCAGCAGCCAAGAAGTTAACACTGAAGCTTTCTTT. Its protein product is CASSQEVNTEAFF.

CDR3 in DNA: TGTGCCAGCAGCTCCCCAACAGGGGCTGAAGCTTTCTTT. Protein: CASSSPTGAEAFF. The rearrangement links TRBV5-6 to TRBJ1-1; 7 nucleotides align to TRBD1. The V gene's germline CDR1 is SGHDT and CDR2 YYEEEE. There are 13 residues in the CDR3. V lost 3 bases to trimming and J lost 6 bases; unmatched junction nucleotides: 5.

The chain uses TRBV5-1 and TRBJ2-5; 9 bases map to TRBD1. V gave up 4 bases and J gave up 2 bases; unmatched junction bases: 0. The CDR3 sequence is 13 residues long. The germline V gene encodes CDR1 SGHRS and CDR2 YFSETQ. CDR3 DNA sequence: TGCGCCAGCAGCGGGACAGGGCAAGAGACCCAGTACTTC. This gives the protein CASSGTGQETQYF.

The table lists this clone with a few counts. The chain recombines TRBV15 with TRBJ2-1, with 10 positions matching TRBD2. V lost 1 base, J lost 2 bases, and 5 bases stayed unmatched. The CDR3 sequence is 17 residues long. In germline, CDR1 is LNHNV, CDR2 YYDKDF (reference sequence). The CDR3 loop reads CATSRGDLAGAYNEQFF. The CDR3 bases are TGTGCCACCAGCAGAGGAGATCTAGCGGGGGCCTACAATGAGCAGTTCTTC.